A selection of T cell receptor beta chains follows, all from one sample in a study of OX40 agonist ivuxolimab in advanced cancers. The protocol was immunoSEQ multiplex PCR, while the TCRdb copy is restricted to in-frame clones and leaves out a portion. The sample includes 80,000 to 85,000 clones, about 86% of them seen just once. This specimen was CD4+ or CD8+ T cells sorted from blood, taken in a trial of the OX40 agonist ivuxolimab. The receptors were sampled from an adult with an advanced solid tumor such as melanoma, head and neck, liver or kidney cancer. Each CDR3 is given with its conserved first and last residue. A D gene is named only where the DNA matches it firmly. Clone size is not always given. Where it is, it says once, few, many or a class for expanded clones.

CDR3 protein: CASSLKGQSQPQHF
CDR3 DNA: TGTGCCAGCAGCTTGAAGGGACAAAGTCAGCCCCAGCATTTT
D gene: .
clone size: once
J gene: TRBJ1-5
V gene: TRBV7-2

CDR3 protein: CASSLGTGAPGNSPLHF
CDR3 DNA: TGTGCCAGCAGCTTGGGGACAGGGGCCCCCGGGAATTCACCCCTCCACTTT
D gene: TRBD1
clone size: .
J gene: TRBJ1-6
V gene: TRBV7-9

CDR3 protein: CAWSVGTGPTGAGELFF
CDR3 DNA: TGTGCCTGGAGTGTAGGGACAGGACCCACGGGTGCCGGGGAGCTGTTTTTT
D gene: TRBD1
clone size: once
J gene: TRBJ2-2
V gene: TRBV30

CDR3 protein: CASSGVGRNYEQYF
CDR3 DNA: TGTGCCAGCAGCGGCGTGGGGCGGAACTACGAGCAGTACTTC
D gene: .
clone size: few
J gene: TRBJ2-7
V gene: TRBV7-9

CDR3 protein: CASPLAGVADTQYF
CDR3 DNA: TGTGCCAGCCCACTAGCGGGGGTTGCAGATACGCAGTATTTT
D gene: TRBD2
clone size: .
J gene: TRBJ2-3
V gene: TRBV7-2

CDR3 protein: CASSRGLAGGTGELFF
CDR3 DNA: TGTGCCAGCTCCCGAGGACTAGCGGGAGGTACCGGGGAGCTGTTTTTT
D gene: TRBD2
clone size: .
J gene: TRBJ2-2
V gene: TRBV18

CDR3 protein: CASSITARDYTF
CDR3 DNA: TGTGCCAGTAGTATAACCGCCAGAGACTACACCTTC
D gene: .
clone size: .
J gene: TRBJ1-2
V gene: TRBV19

CDR3 protein: CASSFPDSPNSGNTIYF
CDR3 DNA: TGTGCCAGCAGCTTCCCGGACAGCCCAAACTCTGGAAACACCATATATTTT
D gene: .
clone size: .
J gene: TRBJ1-3
V gene: TRBV5-4

CDR3 protein: CASSMKLQGGETAFF
CDR3 DNA: TGTGCCAGCAGCATGAAATTACAGGGAGGGGAGACAGCTTTCTTT
D gene: .
clone size: .
J gene: TRBJ1-1
V gene: TRBV13

CDR3 protein: CSVVTAKLLGEQYF
CDR3 DNA: TGCAGCGTTGTAACGGCGAAACTTCTCGGCGAGCAGTACTTC
D gene: .
clone size: .
J gene: TRBJ2-7
V gene: TRBV29-1

CDR3 protein: CASSLNRGSWLSGNTIYF
CDR3 DNA: TGTGCCAGCAGTTTGAACCGGGGTAGTTGGCTCTCTGGAAACACCATATATTTT
D gene: .
clone size: few
J gene: TRBJ1-3
V gene: TRBV27

CDR3 protein: CASSEGGRTEAFF
CDR3 DNA: TGTGCCAGCAGCGAGGGGGGGAGGACTGAAGCTTTCTTT
D gene: .
clone size: .
J gene: TRBJ1-1
V gene: TRBV9